The rows below give T cell receptor beta chains drawn from one sample of a study of control samples from healthy donors and cancer patients. Here immunoSEQ multiplex PCR was the method, and the copy in TCRdb shows in-frame clones only, minus some. This table holds 150,000 to 200,000 clones, 80% to 95% found once. The sequenced material came from blood. The receptors were sampled from a man younger than 35 in good health. Each CDR3 is given with its conserved first and last residue. D genes are given only for firm matches. Not all rows give a size; the values are once, few, many and, for expanded clones, a class.

DNA: TGTGCCAGCAGCCCATCACCCCACAGGGGGCAGGACACCGGGGAGCTGTTTTTT
CDR3: CASSPSPHRGQDTGELFF
J: TRBJ2-2
D: TRBD1
size: .
V: TRBV7-3

DNA: TGTGCCTGGAGTTCAGGGGGGAAGGGTGACAATCAGCCCCAGCATTTT
CDR3: CAWSSGGKGDNQPQHF
J: TRBJ1-5
D: TRBD1
size: .
V: TRBV30

DNA: TGTGCCAGCAGCAACGCCCTAAGGGGACTAGTGATGAATGAGCAGTTCTTC
CDR3: CASSNALRGLVMNEQFF
J: TRBJ2-1
D: .
size: .
V: TRBV21-1

DNA: TGTGCCAGCAGTTTAAGACAGACGGGGACCCTCAATGAGCAGTTCTTC
CDR3: CASSLRQTGTLNEQFF
J: TRBJ2-1
D: .
size: .
V: TRBV28

DNA: TGTGCCAGCAGGGACACGATCGATCAGCCCCAGCATTTT
CDR3: CASRDTIDQPQHF
J: TRBJ1-5
D: .
size: .
V: TRBV2

DNA: TGCAGCGCTCCTCAGGGTAACTATGGCTACACCTTC
CDR3: CSAPQGNYGYTF
J: TRBJ1-2
D: .
size: .
V: TRBV29-1

DNA: TGTGCCAGCAGTGACTGGGGGAATTGTTCCTACGAGCAGTACTTC
CDR3: CASSDWGNCSYEQYF
J: TRBJ2-7
D: .
size: .
V: TRBV6-4

DNA: TGTGCCAGCAGCTTAACAGGGGGCTTCTCTGGAAACACCATATATTTT
CDR3: CASSLTGGFSGNTIYF
J: TRBJ1-3
D: TRBD1
size: once
V: TRBV7-3

DNA: TGTGCCACCAGTGATTTGGAGGGGCTACACAATGAGCAGTTCTTC
CDR3: CATSDLEGLHNEQFF
J: TRBJ2-1
D: .
size: .
V: TRBV24-1

DNA: TGTGCCAGCTCACCGGCAGGTTTGAACACTGAAGCTTTCTTT
CDR3: CASSPAGLNTEAFF
J: TRBJ1-1
D: .
size: .
V: TRBV18

DNA: TGTGCCAGCAGCGACAGGGGAAACACCTACAATGAGCAGTTCTTC
CDR3: CASSDRGNTYNEQFF
J: TRBJ2-1
D: TRBD1
size: .
V: TRBV9

DNA: TGTGCCAGCAGCTTAGGACCGGGGGGAATTCAGCCCCAGCATTTT
CDR3: CASSLGPGGIQPQHF
J: TRBJ1-5
D: .
size: .
V: TRBV7-2